This TCR beta chain originates from a study of identical twins. This CDR3 spans 15 amino acids. Germline CDR1 is SQVTM and CDR2 is ANQGSEA. V was clipped by 8 bases and J by 3 bases; unmatched bases: 13. TCRdb re-derived calls from the 5' RACE reads in MiXCR, one entry per CDR3 protein. The profile shows 700,000 or so distinct CDR3 sequences, approximately 9% of them singletons. A further study also used this sample, focusing on yellow fever vaccine responses in identical twins.

This sequence originates from a woman under 30 in good health. The genes are TRBV29-1 and TRBJ1-2, with 9 bases aligning to TRBD1. Specimen: PBMCs. In nucleotides, the CDR3 is TGCAGCTCTACCCGGACAGGGGTCGCCGACTATGGCTACACCTTC. Encoded protein: CSSTRTGVADYGYTF.